The next 25 T cell receptor beta chains were all read from a single sample in a study of OX40 agonist ivuxolimab in advanced cancers. Assay: immunoSEQ multiplex PCR; the TCRdb copy retains only in-frame clones and omits some. The sample lists 80,000 or so clones; 85% to 95% were seen once. Specimen: CD4+ or CD8+ T cells sorted from blood, collected in a trial of the OX40 agonist ivuxolimab. The receptors here all came from an adult with an advanced solid tumor such as melanoma, head and neck, liver or kidney cancer.

J is TRBJ2-7 and V is TRBV5-6, with 10 bases aligning to TRBD2. The germline V gene has CDR1 SGHDT and CDR2 YYEEEE. The CDR3 totals 14 residues. V shed 2 bases, J shed 5 bases, and the junction held 4 bases outside the gene matches. CDR3 sequence reads: CASSLLAGFDEQYF. DNA of the CDR3: TGTGCCAGCAGCTTACTAGCGGGGTTTGACGAGCAGTACTTC.

On this clone: This CDR3 is also generated by other DNA sequences in the sample. The rearrangement uses TRBV11-3 and TRBJ2-3; TRBD2 might be the D (6 bases). Between the trimmed V and J ends, which lost 5 bases and 2 bases, there was a span of 11 bases. The CDR3 is made up of 14 amino acids. Germline CDR1 reads SGHNT; CDR2 reads YENEEA. CDR3: CASSPGGTTDTQYF. The CDR3 DNA follows: TGTGCCAGCAGCCCCGGGGGTACCACAGATACGCAGTATTTT.

This rearrangement joins TRBV5-1 to TRBJ2-1; tentative D call: TRBD2 (6 bases). Germline-derived CDR1 and CDR2 are SGHRS and YFSETQ. CDR3 length: 15 amino acids. V was trimmed by 3 bases and J by 0 bases, leaving 10 bases between them. The CDR3 coding sequence is TGCGCCAGCAGCTCGGGGGTCAGCTCCTACAATGAGCAGTTCTTC. Protein sequence: CASSSGVSSYNEQFF.

The rearrangement links TRBV28 to TRBJ1-4; a possible D gene is TRBD1 (5 bases). This CDR3 is 16 amino acids long. CDR1 and CDR2 from the germline V gene are MDHEN and SYDVKM. With 2 bases removed from V and 1 base from J, the gap between germline ends came to 11 bases. CDR3 sequence reads: CASSLSGAKTNEKLFF. The CDR3, as DNA: TGTGCCAGCAGTTTAAGCGGGGCCAAAACTAATGAAAAACTGTTTTTT. The full variable domain, in which reference TRBV28 and TRBJ1-4 provide the parts outside the CDR3, is DVKVTQSSRYLVKRTGEKVFLECVQDMDHENMFWYRQDPGLGLRLIYFSYDVKMKEKGDIPEGYSVSREKKERFSLILESASTNQTSMYLCASSLSGAKTNEKLFFGSGTQLSVL.

This sequence joins TRBV2 and TRBJ2-6; tentatively, D is TRBD1 (6 bases). Trimming cost V 6 bases and J 12 bases, with 18 bases left between them. CDR1 is SNHLY, CDR2 FYNNEI, per germline. CDR3 size: 14 residues. This CDR3 is CASRNDRPNGVLTF. The CDR3 region has the DNA TGTGCCAGCAGAAATGACAGGCCGAATGGCGTCCTGACTTTC.

CDR3 sequence reads: CASSLGAYSGNTIYF. CDR3 in DNA: TGTGCCAGCAGCTTGGGAGCTTACTCTGGAAACACCATATATTTT. This chain joins TRBV13 and TRBJ1-3; D is ambiguous. V was clipped by 3 bases and J by 0 bases, with 9 bases between them. Germline values: CDR1 PRHDT, CDR2 FYEKMQ (reference sequence). There are 15 residues in the CDR3.

This clone was seen a single time. The V gene is TRBV7-6, the J gene TRBJ2-5; tentatively, D is TRBD1 or TRBD2 (6 bases each). This CDR3 has 15 amino acids. The V gene lost 5 bases and the J gene lost 5 bases, with 18 bases spanning the gap. Per the germline V gene, CDR1 is SGHVS and CDR2 is FNYEAQ. CDR3 sequence: CASSAKMGGEETQYF. The CDR3 nucleotides read TGTGCCAGCAGCGCGAAGATGGGGGGCGAGGAGACCCAGTACTTC.

The chain has TRBV15 and TRBJ2-5; TRBD2 agrees at 8 bases. Germline CDR1 LNHNV, CDR2 YYDKDF (reference sequence). The V segment lost 7 bases and the J segment 5 bases; nucleotides outside the gene matches: 9. This CDR3 comprises 14 residues. The CDR3 is CATTRTSFKETQYF. CDR3 nucleotides: TGTGCCACCACCCGGACTAGCTTTAAGGAGACCCAGTACTTC.

This clone was recorded only once. The chain combines TRBV6-1 with TRBJ1-5; 8 bases are shared with TRBD1. Germline CDR1 MNHNS, CDR2 SASEGT. Germline trimming cut 11 bases from V and 4 bases from J; bases unmatched to any gene: 7. The CDR3 consists of 13 residues. CDR3 sequence reads: CAGGQGINQPQHF. The CDR3 DNA is TGTGCCGGAGGACAGGGCATTAATCAGCCCCAGCATTTT.

The chain joins TRBV5-1 to TRBJ2-2; TRBD1 matches 9 bases. CDR1 SGHRS and CDR2 YFSETQ come from the germline V gene. V dropped 4 bases and J dropped 4; count of bases not matched to a gene: 5. The CDR3 is 15 residues long. The CDR3 reads CASSPGQGVTGELFF. CDR3 in DNA: TGCGCCAGCAGCCCGGGACAGGGTGTCACCGGGGAGCTGTTTTTT.

This chain joins TRBV19 and TRBJ1-1; TRBD1 might be the D (6 bases). Trimming left V 5 bases short and J 12 bases short, with 19 bases between. This CDR3 spans 13 amino acids. Germline V gene data show CDR1 as LNHDA and CDR2 as SQIVND (reference sequence). CDR3 loop: CASSPTAGGWSFF. Here the CDR3 DNA reads TGTGCCAGTAGTCCTACCGCGGGGGGCTGGTCTTTCTTT.

V and J are TRBV30 and TRBJ1-5, with D unresolved. This CDR3 has 13 residues. The germline V gene has CDR1 GTSNPN and CDR2 SVGIG (reference sequence). Trimming removed 1 base at V and 8 bases at J, with 12 bases between. The CDR3 nucleotides read TGTGCCTGGAGTGGGACCGCGCAAGAGCCCCAGCATTTT. It codes for CAWSGTAQEPQHF.

This clone was observed a single time. The chain joins TRBV6-5 to TRBJ2-5, with a tentative D call TRBD2 (6 bases). The length of the CDR3 is 13 residues. V dropped 6 bases and J dropped 3 bases, with 11 bases sitting between them. The germline V gene encodes CDR1 MNHEY and CDR2 SVGAGI. CDR3 DNA sequence: TGTGCCAGCAGAGGCGGGGCAAAAGAGACCCAGTACTTC. This encodes CASRGGAKETQYF.

This sequence joins TRBV6-5 and TRBJ1-4; D might be TRBD1 (5 bases). Trimming left V 2 bases short and J 6 bases short, with 7 bases between. Germline values: CDR1 MNHEY, CDR2 SVGAGI. This CDR3 contains 13 residues. Here the CDR3 reads CASSYGTDEKLFF. CDR3 coding DNA: TGTGCCAGCAGTTACGGGACGGATGAAAAACTGTTTTTT.

The chain links TRBV19 to TRBJ1-5; unclear D gene. The V and J ends lost 3 bases and 0 bases respectively, with 15 bases between them. The germline CDR1 and CDR2 sequences are LNHDA and SQIVND (reference sequence). This CDR3 is built from 17 residues. The CDR3 sequence: CASSMRALIHSNQPQHF. The CDR3, as DNA: TGTGCCAGTAGTATGAGGGCCCTAATTCATAGCAATCAGCCCCAGCATTTT.

The rearrangement joins TRBV6-6 to TRBJ2-5, with TRBD2 identical over 8 bases. The germline gives CDR1 MNHNY, CDR2 SVGAGI (reference sequence). J was trimmed by 7 bases and V by 6 bases; bases with no gene match: 13. This CDR3 contains 15 residues. CDR3 nucleotide sequence: TGTGCCAGCAGCCCCCTTCAGGTCGCGGGGGGGACCCAGTACTTC. Its protein product is CASSPLQVAGGTQYF.

The chain uses TRBV7-3 and TRBJ2-1; TRBD2 matches 8 bases. This CDR3 has 16 residues. CDR1 SGHTA and CDR2 FQGTGA come from the germline V gene. J was trimmed by 5 bases and V by 1 base; bases with no gene match: 7. The CDR3 nucleotides read TGTGCCAGCAGCTTAATACGCGGGGGGCCTAACAATGAGCAGTTCTTC. This gives the protein CASSLIRGGPNNEQFF.

With regard to this clone: Within the sample, other DNA sequences also encode this same CDR3. The chain joins TRBV7-9 to TRBJ1-1; a weak D match, TRBD1 (6 bases). The CDR3 totals 13 residues. Germline V gene data show CDR1 as SEHNR and CDR2 as FQNEAQ (reference sequence). Between the trimmed V and J ends, which lost 2 bases and 4 bases, there was a span of 8 bases. This CDR3 reads CASSLSGVTEAFF. The CDR3 region has the DNA TGTGCCAGCAGCTTATCAGGGGTCACTGAAGCTTTCTTT.

The rearrangement links TRBV18 to TRBJ1-2; 9 bases are shared with TRBD1. V trimming: 3 bases; J trimming: 8 bases; junction bases outside the gene matches: 4. Germline assignment: CDR1 KGHSH and CDR2 LQKENI. This CDR3 is 13 amino acids long. The CDR3, as DNA: TGTGCCAGCTCACCCCGGGACAGGGAAGGCTACACCTTC. Translating it yields CASSPRDREGYTF.

The chain is built from TRBV5-1 and TRBJ1-4, with unresolved D. Trimming shortened V by 0 bases and J by 3 bases, and 6 bases separated the two germline ends. CDR3 length: 14 residues. Germline CDR1 reads SGHRS; CDR2 reads YFSETQ. The CDR3 bases are TGCGCCAGCAGCTTGGCCGGACCTAATGAAAAACTGTTTTTT. Its translation is CASSLAGPNEKLFF.

The chain joins TRBV6-1 to TRBJ2-7; tentatively, D is TRBD1 (5 bases). Germline CDR1 is MNHNS and CDR2 is SASEGT. The germline V and J ends were trimmed by 1 base and 3 bases, with 10 bases remaining between them. The CDR3 consists of 14 residues. Here the CDR3 reads CASSEVGPSYEQYF. The CDR3 DNA sequence: TGTGCCAGCAGTGAAGTGGGGCCGAGCTACGAGCAGTACTTC.

This sequence joins TRBV11-2 and TRBJ2-7; no clear D. In germline, CDR1 is SGHAT, CDR2 FQNNGV. The CDR3 spans 14 residues. The ends were cut back, 5 bases at V and 7 bases at J, with 18 bases in the middle. The CDR3 reads CASSPSGPFSEQYF. The DNA for the CDR3 is TGTGCCAGCAGCCCTTCTGGGCCCTTCTCTGAGCAGTACTTC.

The rearrangement uses TRBV5-4 and TRBJ1-5; 9 bases are shared with TRBD1. The junction had 14 bases not matched to a gene; V was cut back by 4 bases and J by 0 bases. The length of the CDR3 is 19 residues. CDR1 and CDR2 (germline): SGHNT, YYREEE (reference sequence). The CDR3 loop is CASSQHGGRDRDSNQPQHF. CDR3 in DNA: TGTGCCAGCAGCCAACATGGTGGACGGGACAGGGATAGCAATCAGCCCCAGCATTTT.

The table lists this clone with a count of one. The genes are TRBV6-5 and TRBJ2-7; tentative D call: TRBD2 (5 bases). The CDR3 totals 13 residues. The V end lost 6 bases, the J end lost 2 bases, and 11 bases lay between the germline ends. The germline gives CDR1 MNHEY, CDR2 SVGAGI. DNA for the CDR3: TGTGCCAGCAGGAGGGCGATTGCCTACGAGCAGTACTTC. Encoded protein: CASRRAIAYEQYF.

The genes are TRBV7-2 and TRBJ2-1; D might be TRBD1 (8 bases). In germline, CDR1 is SGHTA, CDR2 FQGNSA. This CDR3 is 18 amino acids long. Trimming took off 1 base at V and 5 bases at J, with 21 bases between the two ends. The CDR3 protein is CASSLGNRGGKRDNEQFF. The CDR3 DNA is TGTGCCAGCAGCTTAGGCAACAGGGGGGGGAAGAGGGACAATGAGCAGTTCTTC. Drawing the rest from reference TRBV7-2 and TRBJ2-1, the complete variable domain is GAGVSQSPSNKVTEKGKDVELRCDPISGHTALYWYRQSLGQGLEFLIYFQGNSAPDKSGLPSDRFSAERTGGSVSTLTIQRTQQEDSAVYLCASSLGNRGGKRDNEQFFGPGTRLTVL.